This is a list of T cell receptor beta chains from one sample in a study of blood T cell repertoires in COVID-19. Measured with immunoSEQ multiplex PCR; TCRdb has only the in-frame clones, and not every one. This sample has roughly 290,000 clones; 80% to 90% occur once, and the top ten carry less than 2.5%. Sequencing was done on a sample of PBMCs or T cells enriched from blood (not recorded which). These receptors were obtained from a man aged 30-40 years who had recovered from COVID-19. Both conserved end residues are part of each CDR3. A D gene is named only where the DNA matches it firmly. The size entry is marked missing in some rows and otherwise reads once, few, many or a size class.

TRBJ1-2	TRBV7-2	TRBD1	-	TGTGCCAGCAGCTCGGGACAGGCTGCTAACTATGGCTACACCTTC	CASSSGQAANYGYTF
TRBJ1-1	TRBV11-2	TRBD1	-	TGTGCCAGCAGTCAGCAGGGGGGCACTGAAGCTTTCTTT	CASSQQGGTEAFF
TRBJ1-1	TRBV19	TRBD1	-	TGTGCCAGTAGTATAGGTGGGGGACGACAGGGGGAAGCTTTCTTT	CASSIGGGRQGEAFF
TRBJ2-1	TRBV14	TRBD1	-	TGTGCCAGCAGCTCCGTTGGACAGGGGGCGCGGAATGAGCAGTTCTTC	CASSSVGQGARNEQFF
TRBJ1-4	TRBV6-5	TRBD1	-	TGTGCCAGCCGGGGACAGTTTAATGAAAAACTGTTTTTT	CASRGQFNEKLFF
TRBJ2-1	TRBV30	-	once	TGTGCCTCGTCGGTCAATGAGCAGTTCTTC	CASSVNEQFF
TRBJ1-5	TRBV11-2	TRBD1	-	TGTGCCAGCAGCTTAGACTCGGACAGGGGGAATCAGCCCCAGCATTTT	CASSLDSDRGNQPQHF
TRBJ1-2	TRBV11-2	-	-	TGTGCCAGCAGCTCGGGGGGATACGGTGATGGCTACACCTTC	CASSSGGYGDGYTF
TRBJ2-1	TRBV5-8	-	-	TGTGCCAGCAGCTTCAAATGGGCGCCGGGGGAAGTAAATGAGCAGTTCTTC	CASSFKWAPGEVNEQFF
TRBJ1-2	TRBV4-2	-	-	TGTGCCAGCAGCCAAGTGACTGCTGAAGCTAACTATGGCTACACCTTC	CASSQVTAEANYGYTF
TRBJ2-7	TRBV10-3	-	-	TGTGCCATCAGTGGAATCGGGGTCTACGAGCAGTACTTC	CAISGIGVYEQYF
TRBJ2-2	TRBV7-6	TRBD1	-	TGTGCCAGTAGCCCGGGACAGAGAACCGGGGAGCTGTTTTTT	CASSPGQRTGELFF
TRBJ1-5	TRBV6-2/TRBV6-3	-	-	TGTGCCAGCAGTGAGATCGGAGGAGGGCCCCAGCATTTT	CASSEIGGGPQHF
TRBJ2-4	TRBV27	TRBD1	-	TGTGCCAGCAGCCAAGACAGGGGAAACATTCAGTACTTC	CASSQDRGNIQYF
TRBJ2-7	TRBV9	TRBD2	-	TGTGCCAGCAGCGCATCCGGGACTAGCGGGGTCGAGCAGTACTTC	CASSASGTSGVEQYF
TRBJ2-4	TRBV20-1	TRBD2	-	TGCAGTGCTAGTAGTCGGGCGGGGGGGAAAAACATTCAGTACTTC	CSASSRAGGKNIQYF
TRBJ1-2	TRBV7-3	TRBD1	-	TGTGCCAGTAGCCATCGGACAGGTGAACTCTATGGCTACACCTTC	CASSHRTGELYGYTF
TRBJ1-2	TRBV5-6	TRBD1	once	TGTGCCAGCAGCTCGGGACAGGGAGGTTACTATGGCTACACCTTC	CASSSGQGGYYGYTF
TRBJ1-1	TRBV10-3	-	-	TGTGCCATCAGTGTGGGGAGGGGTAACACTGAAGCTTTCTTT	CAISVGRGNTEAFF
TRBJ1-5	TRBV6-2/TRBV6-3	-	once	TGTGCCAGCAGTTACCCCGGGATGGGCAATCAGCCCCAGCATTTT	CASSYPGMGNQPQHF
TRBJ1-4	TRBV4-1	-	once	TGCGCCAGCAGCCAAGAAGGCGGCCGGTTGGGAAAACTGTTTTTT	CASSQEGGRLGKLFF
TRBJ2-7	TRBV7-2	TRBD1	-	TGTGCCAGCAGCTCGGGACAGCTCTACGAGCAGTACTTC	CASSSGQLYEQYF
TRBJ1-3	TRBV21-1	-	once	TGTGCCAGCAGCACCCGAACAGGGGTTGGAAACACCATATATTTT	CASSTRTGVGNTIYF
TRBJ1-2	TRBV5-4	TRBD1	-	TGTGCCAGCAGCCCCGGACAGGCACGGGGCTATGGCTACACCTTC	CASSPGQARGYGYTF
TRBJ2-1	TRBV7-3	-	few	TGTGCCAGCAGCTTAGCCGAGGGAAGTGAGCAGTTCTTC	CASSLAEGSEQFF
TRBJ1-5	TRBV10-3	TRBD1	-	TGTGCCATCAGTGAGTCGGGACAGGGGATGGCCCAGCATTTT	CAISESGQGMAQHF
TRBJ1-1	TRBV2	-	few	TGTGCCAGCAGCCTACAGTTTAACACTGAAGCTTTCTTT	CASSLQFNTEAFF
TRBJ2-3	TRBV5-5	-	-	TGTGCCAGCAGCTTTAGGACAGACAGCACAGATACGCAGTATTTT	CASSFRTDSTDTQYF
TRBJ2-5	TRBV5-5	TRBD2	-	TGTGCCAGCAGCAAACTGGGACTAGGGGAGACCCAGTACTTC	CASSKLGLGETQYF
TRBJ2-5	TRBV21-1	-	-	TGTGCCAGCAGCGGGCTAGCGGGGGTACAAGAGACCCAGTACTTC	CASSGLAGVQETQYF
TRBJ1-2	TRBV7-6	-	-	TGTGCCAGCAGCTCCACCCAGGGCTATGGCTACACCTTC	CASSSTQGYGYTF
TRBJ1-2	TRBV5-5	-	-	TGTGCCAGCAGCTTGAACCAGCTAGCCCCCTATGGCTACACCTTC	CASSLNQLAPYGYTF
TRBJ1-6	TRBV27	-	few	TGTGCCAGCTCCCTGGACGAGCGGTCCTATAATTCACCCCTCCACTTT	CASSLDERSYNSPLHF
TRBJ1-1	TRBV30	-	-	TGTGCCTGGAGTGTACGCGGGGACACTGAAGCTTTCTTT	CAWSVRGDTEAFF
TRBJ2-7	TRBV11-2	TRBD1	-	TGTGCCAGCAGCTTAACGGGACAGGGAGCCTACGAGCAGTACTTC	CASSLTGQGAYEQYF
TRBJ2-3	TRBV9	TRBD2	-	TGTGCCAGCAGCCCCCTAAGTACTAGCGGAAGCACAGATACGCAGTATTTT	CASSPLSTSGSTDTQYF
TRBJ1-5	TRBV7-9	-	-	TGTGCCAGCGGGGGGGGGCAGCCCCAGCATTTT	CASGGGQPQHF
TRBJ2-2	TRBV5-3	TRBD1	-	TGTGCCAGAAGCCTAAACCGGGACAGAACCTTTAGGAGCACCGGGGAGCTGTTTTTT	CARSLNRDRTFRSTGELFF
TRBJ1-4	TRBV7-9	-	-	TGTGCCAGCAGCCTCGGGGGACTGGAAAAACTGTTTTTT	CASSLGGLEKLFF
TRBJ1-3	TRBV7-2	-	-	TGTGCCAGCAGTTACCAAAGTGGGGGGAACACCATATATTTT	CASSYQSGGNTIYF
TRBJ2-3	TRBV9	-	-	TGTGCCAGCAGCGTAGGTTGGGCGAGCACAGATACGCAGTATTTT	CASSVGWASTDTQYF
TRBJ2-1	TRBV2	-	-	TGTGCCAGCGACCGGAGCTCCTACAATGAGCAGTTCTTC	CASDRSSYNEQFF
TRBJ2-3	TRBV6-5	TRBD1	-	TGTGCCAGCAGTCCCGGGACAGGGATAGGAGGCACGCAGTATTTT	CASSPGTGIGGTQYF
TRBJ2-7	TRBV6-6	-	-	TGTGCCAGCAGTTACTCACGGGTGGCGGGCTCCGAGCAGTACTTC	CASSYSRVAGSEQYF
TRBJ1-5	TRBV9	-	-	TGTGCCAGCAGCGTAGAGGCGGGACAGCCCCAGCATTTT	CASSVEAGQPQHF
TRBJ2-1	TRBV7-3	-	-	TGTGCCAGCAGCCCCGCCGGGGGGCGAGGGGTCAATGAGCAGTTCTTC	CASSPAGGRGVNEQFF
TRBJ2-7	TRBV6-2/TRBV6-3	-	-	TGTGCCAGCAGTTTGGGGGGGCTCTCCTACGAGCAGTACTTC	CASSLGGLSYEQYF
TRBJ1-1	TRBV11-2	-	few	TGTGCCAGCAGCTTAGATCTCCGGGTTGCGGGTGAAGCTTTCTTT	CASSLDLRVAGEAFF
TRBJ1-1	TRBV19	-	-	TGTGCCAGTAAGAAAGAGACTTCCATGAACACTGAAGCTTTCTTT	CASKKETSMNTEAFF
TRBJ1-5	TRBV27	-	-	TGTGCCAGCAGTTTAAATGGTCCAAGGGGGAATCAGCCCCAGCATTTT	CASSLNGPRGNQPQHF
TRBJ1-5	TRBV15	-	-	TGTGCCACCAGCAGAGTACGAGGGATCGGGGGTCAGCCCCAGCATTTT	CATSRVRGIGGQPQHF
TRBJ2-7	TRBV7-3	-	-	TGTGCCAGCAGCTTAGAGGTTGGCGAGCAGTACTTC	CASSLEVGEQYF